Sequencing of this TCR beta chain was carried out in a study of T-cell memory formation after mild COVID-19. The CDR3 sequence is 15 residues long. Germline V gives CDR1 KGHDR, CDR2 SFDVKD. Trimming shortened V by 0 bases and J by 7 bases, and 15 bases separated the two germline ends. A remark on this clonotype: Its antigen is undetermined.

From 5'RACE with constant-segment primers came TCR alpha and TCR beta cDNA libraries that carried sample barcodes and UMIs. TCRdb processed the 5' RACE reads anew with MiXCR; each CDR3 protein has one entry. The sample has tens of thousands of distinct CDR3 sequences, approximately 15% seen once; the top ten hold about 33%. Study-wide findings and caveats: CD4+ contracting clones were found mainly in CM and EM, and CD8+ ones in EMRA. A second wave expanding day 15 to 37 was CD4+-biased; contracting clones were balanced. The finding that pre-infection memory included some responding clones suggested that cross-reactive memory joined.

This TCR was recovered from an adult woman who had mild COVID-19 (a few samples of this study predate the infection). Cell type and time point are not known. This chain uses TRBV24-1 with TRBJ2-7; TRBD2 might be the D (6 bases). Source material: PBMCs or a T cell subset sorted from them (not recorded which). The CDR3 loop is CATSDLARREYEQYF. The DNA for the CDR3 is TGTGCCACCAGTGATTTGGCTAGGAGGGAATATGAGCAGTACTTC.